This T cell receptor beta chain emerged from a study of blood T cell repertoires in COVID-19. The overall study: Acute and convalescent COVID-19 samples came from the United States, Italy and Spain. Sources were T cells, B-cell-depleted T cells, or PBMCs; the material itself was cDNA or gDNA.

In the original workflow: Estimates of nucleated cell counts were drawn from the amplification of reference gene primers. TCRdb keeps only in-frame clones here, not all; method: immunoSEQ multiplex PCR. Clone size and the V and J calls come from that table; the DNA yielded D and trimming. Of roughly 71,000 clones in the sample, roughly 80% were seen once. J gave up 7 bases and V 0 bases, and 12 bases lay outside the gene matches. CDR1 is MNHEY and CDR2 is SMNVEV in the germline V gene (reference sequence). This CDR3 comprises 18 residues. The sample taken for sequencing was peripheral blood. The chain carries TRBV27 and TRBJ2-1; 10 positions agree with TRBD2. This sequence was found in a man in his fifties with active COVID-19. The CDR3 protein is CASSLSGPSGSGVNEQFF. The CDR3 region has the DNA TGTGCCAGCAGTTTATCGGGCCCTAGCGGGAGCGGTGTTAATGAGCAGTTCTTC.